The following is a TCR beta chain sequence with its context. This sample was included in a study of CD8 T cells in Susac syndrome. The CDR3 runs 11 residues. V lost 8 bases and J lost 0, with 7 bases in between. In germline, CDR1 is DFQATT, CDR2 SNEGSKA (reference sequence). Random hexamers primed reverse transcription of about 0.45 to 1 ug RNA. TCRdb independently ran MiXCR on the immunoSEQ multiplex PCR reads; one entry per CDR3 protein. The sample records roughly 180,000 distinct CDR3 sequences, about 95% being singletons. Source material: CD4+ T cells from PBMCs. The J gene is TRBJ2-5, the V gene TRBV20-1; D unresolved. The clonotype comes from a human donor in good health. The CDR3 DNA sequence: TGCAGTCCTGAGTACCAAGAGACCCAGTACTTC. It translates to CSPEYQETQYF.